These T cell receptor beta chains were read from a single sample in a study of T cells in Graves' hyperthyroidism and ophthalmopathy. One entry per CDR3 protein results from TCRdb running MiXCR on the multiplex PCR reads. This table has some 490,000 distinct CDR3 sequences, 15% to 20% appearing once. The sequencing sample was made of blood. Receptors originate from a woman in her thirties with Graves' ophthalmopathy. Both conserved end residues are part of each CDR3. The order of the fields is V gene, D gene, J gene, clone size, CDR3 DNA, CDR3 protein. D genes are given only for firm matches. Size is omitted from some rows. Given values are once, few, many or a class for expanded clones.

V gene: TRBV19
D gene: .
J gene: TRBJ1-2
clone size: few
CDR3 DNA: TGTGCCAGTACCCCGGACAGAATATATGGCTACACCTTC
CDR3 protein: CASTPDRIYGYTF

V gene: TRBV11-3
D gene: .
J gene: TRBJ2-5
clone size: .
CDR3 DNA: TGTGCCAGCAGCTTAGATCATAGTCGGGGAGAGACCCAGTACTTC
CDR3 protein: CASSLDHSRGETQYF

V gene: TRBV28
D gene: .
J gene: TRBJ2-4
clone size: many
CDR3 DNA: TGTGCCAGCAGCCGAGGGGTAACCAAAAACATTCAGTACTTC
CDR3 protein: CASSRGVTKNIQYF

V gene: TRBV10-3
D gene: .
J gene: TRBJ2-7
clone size: few
CDR3 DNA: TGTGCCATCAGTGATAAGGGGACAGGAGCGGGGGAGCAGTACTTC
CDR3 protein: CAISDKGTGAGEQYF

V gene: TRBV6-5
D gene: TRBD2
J gene: TRBJ2-7
clone size: .
CDR3 DNA: TGTGCCAGCAGTTACTCAAGCGGGGGTATCTCCTACGAGCAGTACTTC
CDR3 protein: CASSYSSGGISYEQYF

V gene: TRBV27
D gene: TRBD2
J gene: TRBJ2-7
clone size: many
CDR3 DNA: TGTGCCAGCAGTCCGCTAGCGGGGGACTCCTACGAGCAGTACTTC
CDR3 protein: CASSPLAGDSYEQYF

V gene: TRBV30
D gene: .
J gene: TRBJ2-4
clone size: many
CDR3 DNA: TGTGCCTGGAGCCCGGGGCGGACAAACATTCAGTACTTC
CDR3 protein: CAWSPGRTNIQYF

V gene: TRBV2
D gene: .
J gene: TRBJ2-4
clone size: few
CDR3 DNA: TGTGCCAGCAACTCGGGGCAGTACGGGAACATTCAGTACTTC
CDR3 protein: CASNSGQYGNIQYF

V gene: TRBV27
D gene: TRBD1
J gene: TRBJ1-2
clone size: many
CDR3 DNA: TGTGCCAGCAGTTTATCGACAGGGACCTTCCACTATGGCTACACCTTC
CDR3 protein: CASSLSTGTFHYGYTF

V gene: TRBV9
D gene: TRBD2
J gene: TRBJ2-1
clone size: .
CDR3 DNA: TGTGCCAGCAGCTTTTTAGCGGGGTCCTATGAGCAGTTCTTC
CDR3 protein: CASSFLAGSYEQFF

V gene: TRBV29-1
D gene: TRBD1
J gene: TRBJ2-2
clone size: .
CDR3 DNA: TGCAGCGTAGGGACAGGGCTGGCCGGGGAGCTGTTTTTT
CDR3 protein: CSVGTGLAGELFF

V gene: TRBV20-1
D gene: TRBD1
J gene: TRBJ2-2
clone size: few
CDR3 DNA: TGCAGCACAGGGGATAATACCGGGGAGCTGTTTTTT
CDR3 protein: CSTGDNTGELFF

V gene: TRBV5-5
D gene: .
J gene: TRBJ2-3
clone size: many
CDR3 DNA: TGTGCCAGCAGCGAACATATTGGCACAGATACGCAGTATTTT
CDR3 protein: CASSEHIGTDTQYF

V gene: TRBV29-1
D gene: .
J gene: TRBJ1-4
clone size: few
CDR3 DNA: TGCAGCGTTGAAGATGGGGTCGCTGAAAAACTGTTTTTT
CDR3 protein: CSVEDGVAEKLFF

V gene: TRBV6-2/TRBV6-3
D gene: .
J gene: TRBJ2-2
clone size: few
CDR3 DNA: TGTGCCAGCAGTTACTCGTCGGTTAACACCGGGGAGCTGTTTTTT
CDR3 protein: CASSYSSVNTGELFF

V gene: TRBV9
D gene: .
J gene: TRBJ2-3
clone size: few
CDR3 DNA: TGTGCCAGCAGCCCGCCCTCGGGAGCTACGCAGTATTTT
CDR3 protein: CASSPPSGATQYF

V gene: TRBV20-1
D gene: TRBD2
J gene: TRBJ2-1
clone size: .
CDR3 DNA: TGCAGTGCTAGAGACAACGGACTAGCGGGAGATGAGCAGTTCTTC
CDR3 protein: CSARDNGLAGDEQFF

V gene: TRBV7-6
D gene: TRBD2
J gene: TRBJ2-2
clone size: few
CDR3 DNA: TGTGCCAGCGCGGGACTAGCGTTCACCGGGGAGCTGTTTTTT
CDR3 protein: CASAGLAFTGELFF

V gene: TRBV3-1
D gene: .
J gene: TRBJ2-7
clone size: many
CDR3 DNA: TGTGCCAGCACCTTATCCGGGGGCCTACAGGAGCAGTACTTC
CDR3 protein: CASTLSGGLQEQYF

V gene: TRBV2
D gene: TRBD1
J gene: TRBJ1-5
clone size: many
CDR3 DNA: TGTGCCAGCAGTGACCAGCGGGACAGAGACCTACATTTT
CDR3 protein: CASSDQRDRDLHF

V gene: TRBV20-1
D gene: .
J gene: TRBJ2-5
clone size: .
CDR3 DNA: TGCAGTGCTAAAGAGACCCAGTGGTTC
CDR3 protein: CSAKETQWF

V gene: TRBV6-5
D gene: .
J gene: TRBJ2-7
clone size: .
CDR3 DNA: TGTGCCAGCAGTTCGTCGGAGGACTACGAGCAGTACTTC
CDR3 protein: CASSSSEDYEQYF

V gene: TRBV12-3/TRBV12-4
D gene: .
J gene: TRBJ1-3
clone size: few
CDR3 DNA: TGTGCCAGCAGGCCCCCGGGGCGCACTGGAAACACCATATATTTT
CDR3 protein: CASRPPGRTGNTIYF

V gene: TRBV6-1
D gene: .
J gene: TRBJ1-2
clone size: few
CDR3 DNA: TGTGCCAGCATTGGGGCTAACTATGGCTACACCTTC
CDR3 protein: CASIGANYGYTF

V gene: TRBV25-1
D gene: .
J gene: TRBJ2-6
clone size: .
CDR3 DNA: TGTGCCAGCAGTGAATTACCCTCTGGGGCCAACGTCCTGACTTTC
CDR3 protein: CASSELPSGANVLTF

V gene: TRBV25-1
D gene: .
J gene: TRBJ1-2
clone size: .
CDR3 DNA: TGTGCCAGCAGTGATGGAAGAGGGTCGATGCTCTATGGCTACACCTTC
CDR3 protein: CASSDGRGSMLYGYTF

V gene: TRBV18
D gene: TRBD1
J gene: TRBJ2-1
clone size: .
CDR3 DNA: TGTGCCAGCCGACGGGACAGGGAATTGAATGAGCAGTTCTTC
CDR3 protein: CASRRDRELNEQFF

V gene: TRBV29-1
D gene: TRBD1
J gene: TRBJ1-2
clone size: many
CDR3 DNA: TGCAGCGTCGCGACAGGGATGAACTATGGCTACACCTTC
CDR3 protein: CSVATGMNYGYTF

V gene: TRBV6-9
D gene: .
J gene: TRBJ2-3
clone size: .
CDR3 DNA: TGTGCCAGCAGTTCCTCAAGGGTAATCTACACAGATACGCAGTATTTT
CDR3 protein: CASSSSRVIYTDTQYF

V gene: TRBV7-2
D gene: TRBD2
J gene: TRBJ2-7
clone size: many
CDR3 DNA: TGTGCCAGCAGCTCCGCCGGGACTAACTCCTACGAGCAGTACTTC
CDR3 protein: CASSSAGTNSYEQYF

V gene: TRBV7-8
D gene: .
J gene: TRBJ1-4
clone size: few
CDR3 DNA: TGTGCCAGCAGCTTAGACAGGGTAGATGAAAAACTGTTTTTT
CDR3 protein: CASSLDRVDEKLFF

V gene: TRBV7-9
D gene: .
J gene: TRBJ2-3
clone size: few
CDR3 DNA: TGTGCCAGCGGCGTGCCTCTTAGCACAGATACGCAGTATTTT
CDR3 protein: CASGVPLSTDTQYF

V gene: TRBV6-2/TRBV6-3
D gene: .
J gene: TRBJ2-7
clone size: .
CDR3 DNA: TGTGCCAGCAGAGACAGCCCCTACGAGCAGTACTTC
CDR3 protein: CASRDSPYEQYF

V gene: TRBV7-3
D gene: .
J gene: TRBJ2-1
clone size: many
CDR3 DNA: TGTGCCAGCAGCCCCCCGGGACGTAATGAGCAGTTCTTC
CDR3 protein: CASSPPGRNEQFF

V gene: TRBV25-1
D gene: TRBD1
J gene: TRBJ1-1
clone size: few
CDR3 DNA: TGTGCCAGCAGTGGGACAGGATCGGCTGAAGCTTTCTTT
CDR3 protein: CASSGTGSAEAFF

V gene: TRBV4-1
D gene: .
J gene: TRBJ2-7
clone size: .
CDR3 DNA: TGCGCCAGCAGCCAAGCCACTTCCCGCGAGCAGTACTTC
CDR3 protein: CASSQATSREQYF

V gene: TRBV7-2
D gene: .
J gene: TRBJ1-1
clone size: .
CDR3 DNA: TGTGCCAGCAGCTTAGTATCGTTGAACACTGAAGCTTTCTTT
CDR3 protein: CASSLVSLNTEAFF

V gene: TRBV5-4
D gene: .
J gene: TRBJ2-7
clone size: .
CDR3 DNA: TGTGCCAGCAGCCGTGACATGGCGGGCGAGCAGTACTTC
CDR3 protein: CASSRDMAGEQYF

V gene: TRBV6-1
D gene: .
J gene: TRBJ1-2
clone size: .
CDR3 DNA: TGTGCCAGCAGTCGCGATGGGGCTTTCTATGGCTACACCTTC
CDR3 protein: CASSRDGAFYGYTF

V gene: TRBV10-3
D gene: TRBD1
J gene: TRBJ2-5
clone size: many
CDR3 DNA: TGTGCCATCAGTGAGTCGACCGCAGGGGGCACAGAGACCCAGTACTTC
CDR3 protein: CAISESTAGGTETQYF

V gene: TRBV14
D gene: .
J gene: TRBJ2-5
clone size: .
CDR3 DNA: TGTGCCAGCCCTTTATTGGGGGAGTTTAAGGAGACCCAGTACTTC
CDR3 protein: CASPLLGEFKETQYF

V gene: TRBV11-1
D gene: .
J gene: TRBJ2-2
clone size: many
CDR3 DNA: TGTGCCAGCAGCTTGGGGCGGCCAGGGTCGGACACCGGGGAGCTGTTTTTT
CDR3 protein: CASSLGRPGSDTGELFF

V gene: TRBV28
D gene: .
J gene: TRBJ2-7
clone size: many
CDR3 DNA: TGTGCCAGCAGCCCACAGGGCACCTACGAGCAGTACTTC
CDR3 protein: CASSPQGTYEQYF

V gene: TRBV27
D gene: TRBD2
J gene: TRBJ2-1
clone size: few
CDR3 DNA: TGTGCCAGCAGTTTGCTTAGCGGGAGTAGCGATGAGCAGTTCTTC
CDR3 protein: CASSLLSGSSDEQFF

V gene: TRBV20-1
D gene: TRBD1
J gene: TRBJ1-3
clone size: .
CDR3 DNA: TGCAGTGCTAGAGAGGGGACAGGGAGCTCTGGAAACACCATATATTTT
CDR3 protein: CSAREGTGSSGNTIYF

V gene: TRBV28
D gene: .
J gene: TRBJ1-2
clone size: .
CDR3 DNA: TGTGCCAGCAGTGGGGGACGGACTAACTATGGCTACACCTTC
CDR3 protein: CASSGGRTNYGYTF

V gene: TRBV19
D gene: .
J gene: TRBJ1-2
clone size: .
CDR3 DNA: TGTGCCAGTAGGGACGGTAATTATGGCTACACCTTC
CDR3 protein: CASRDGNYGYTF

V gene: TRBV20-1
D gene: TRBD1
J gene: TRBJ2-1
clone size: many
CDR3 DNA: TGCAGTGCCCCTAGGACAGGGGGCCAGTCCTACAATGAGCAGTTCTTC
CDR3 protein: CSAPRTGGQSYNEQFF

V gene: TRBV30
D gene: TRBD1
J gene: TRBJ1-2
clone size: many
CDR3 DNA: TGTGCCTGGACCAGGGGGATTAACTATGGCTACACCTTC
CDR3 protein: CAWTRGINYGYTF

V gene: TRBV27
D gene: .
J gene: TRBJ2-1
clone size: few
CDR3 DNA: TGTGCCAGCTTCACCCAGAGGGATGAGCAGTTCTTC
CDR3 protein: CASFTQRDEQFF

V gene: TRBV29-1
D gene: .
J gene: TRBJ2-2
clone size: many
CDR3 DNA: TGCAGCGTTGAAGATGGAGCTAATGGGCTCGGGGAGCTGTTTTTT
CDR3 protein: CSVEDGANGLGELFF

V gene: TRBV3-1
D gene: .
J gene: TRBJ1-1
clone size: many
CDR3 DNA: TGTGCCAGCAGCCGGGCCCCAGGGGTAGACACTGAAGCTTTCTTT
CDR3 protein: CASSRAPGVDTEAFF

V gene: TRBV6-5
D gene: TRBD2
J gene: TRBJ2-7
clone size: few
CDR3 DNA: TGTGCCAGCAGTTATCCCAGACTAGCGGGAAGCTACGAGCAGTACTTC
CDR3 protein: CASSYPRLAGSYEQYF

V gene: TRBV7-2
D gene: .
J gene: TRBJ2-7
clone size: many
CDR3 DNA: TGTGCCAGCAGCTTAAGCCCGGGATGGGTAGACTCCTACGAGCAGTACTTC
CDR3 protein: CASSLSPGWVDSYEQYF

V gene: TRBV9
D gene: TRBD1
J gene: TRBJ1-1
clone size: .
CDR3 DNA: TGTGCCAGCAGCGCCAAAGGAGGGGACAGGAACACTGAAGCTTTCTTT
CDR3 protein: CASSAKGGDRNTEAFF